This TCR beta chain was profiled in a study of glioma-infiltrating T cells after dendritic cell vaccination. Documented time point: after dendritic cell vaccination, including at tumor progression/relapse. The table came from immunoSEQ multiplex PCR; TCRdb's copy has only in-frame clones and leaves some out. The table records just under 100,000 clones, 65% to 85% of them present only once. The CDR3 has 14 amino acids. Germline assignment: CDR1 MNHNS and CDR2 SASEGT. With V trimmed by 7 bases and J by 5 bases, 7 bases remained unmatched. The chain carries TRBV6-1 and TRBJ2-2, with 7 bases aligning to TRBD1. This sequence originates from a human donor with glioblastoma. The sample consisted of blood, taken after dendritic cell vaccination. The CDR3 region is CASNPRQGTGELFF. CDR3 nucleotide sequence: TGTGCCAGCAACCCAAGACAGGGAACCGGGGAGCTGTTTTTT.